This T cell receptor beta chain was identified during a study of cytomegalovirus exposure and HLA in healthy donors. For the study at large: The study's early data release held about 80 million unique TCRs from HLA-typed donors.

Broader study findings: Accurate prediction of HLA-A and HLA-B alleles (for most subjects) was reportedly achieved from TCR beta sequences. In a later analysis, V- and J-gene trimming of beta chains associated with a DCLRE1C missense variant, replicated independently.

The CDR3 spans 16 residues. V was pared by 1 base and J by 7 bases, with 17 bases between. The germline V gene has CDR1 LNHDA and CDR2 SQIVND (reference sequence). Turning to this clone: The antigen is unknown.

With 60 Vbeta and 13 Jbeta primers, the PCR was carried out. Generated by immunoSEQ multiplex PCR, the TCRdb table keeps only in-frame clones and is missing some. Recorded for this sample: some 200,000 clones. The receptor comes from a girl aged 2-15 years in good health and CMV-seropositive. Sample: PBMCs. This chain connects TRBV19 to TRBJ2-1, with D perhaps matching TRBD1 (6 bases). The CDR3 region has the DNA TGTGCCAGTAGTATAGGAGCCCAGGGGAGAAGGAATGAGCAGTTCTTC. Encoded protein: CASSIGAQGRRNEQFF.